These 24 T cell receptor beta chains came from one sample sequenced in a study of CD8 T cells in ankylosing spondylitis. Notes on the study in general: Seven to nine highly homologous variants formed a TCR beta motif that appeared characteristic of ankylosing spondylitis blood.

Their specific antigens are unknown. TCRdb processed the 5' RACE reads anew with MiXCR; each CDR3 protein has one entry. The table shows a few hundred thousand distinct CDR3 sequences, with less than 9.5% occurring only once. Source material: blood, either unsorted or a sorted T cell fraction (not recorded which). Every receptor here comes from a male donor with ankylosing spondylitis.

The chain combines TRBV27 with TRBJ2-7; 8 bases fit TRBD2. Germline CDR1 MNHEY, CDR2 SMNVEV (reference sequence). The CDR3 spans 15 residues. The ends lost 7 bases at V and 3 bases at J; junction bases unmatched: 11. DNA for the CDR3: TGTGCCAGCACCACCTCGGGAGGGGTCGTCTACGAGCAGTACTTC. This encodes CASTTSGGVVYEQYF.

The chain is built from TRBV20-1 and TRBJ2-3, with D tentatively TRBD2 (5 bases). The CDR3 sequence is 12 residues long. CDR1 and CDR2 (germline): DFQATT, SNEGSKA (reference sequence). CDR3 sequence: CRGAYEADTQYF. As DNA, the CDR3 is TGCAGGGGAGCGTATGAAGCAGATACGCAGTATTTT.

This clonotype was counted between two and nine times. V usage is TRBV11-2 and J usage is TRBJ2-1; D might be TRBD2 (6 bases). The CDR3 consists of 14 residues. CDR1 is SGHAT, CDR2 FQNNGV, per germline. V dropped 4 bases and J dropped 6 bases, with 13 bases sitting between them. This CDR3 reads CASSSRPAGNEQFF. CDR3 DNA sequence: TGTGCCAGCAGCTCAAGGCCAGCGGGCAATGAGCAGTTCTTC. Full variable domain (rest looked up from reference TRBV11-2 and TRBJ2-1): EAGVAQSPRYKIIEKRQSVAFWCNPISGHATLYWYQQILGQGPKLLIQFQNNGVVDDSQLPKDRFSAERLKGVDSTLKIQPAKLEDSAVYLCASSSRPAGNEQFFGPGTRLTVL.

The rearrangement links TRBV5-8 to TRBJ1-6; D not certain. The germline V gene encodes CDR1 SGHTS and CDR2 YDEGEE. Trimming cost V 1 base and J 10 bases, with 3 bases left between them. This CDR3 is built from 11 residues. CDR3 region: CASSLNSPLHF. The CDR3 DNA follows: TGTGCCAGCAGCTTGAACTCACCCCTCCACTTT.

This chain connects TRBV5-1 to TRBJ2-6; 7 bases map to TRBD1. CDR1 and CDR2 (germline): SGHRS, YFSETQ. The CDR3 contains 18 residues. V was clipped by 3 bases and J by 0 bases; unmatched bases: 9. CDR3 in amino acids: CASSSGRDRASGANVLTF. DNA for the CDR3: TGCGCCAGCAGCTCCGGCCGGGACAGAGCCTCTGGGGCCAACGTCCTGACTTTC.

This clonotype was observed many times. The V and J genes are TRBV7-3 and TRBJ2-3, with D maybe TRBD2 (6 bases). The V and J ends lost 5 bases and 0 bases respectively, with 18 bases between them. CDR1 SGHTA and CDR2 FQGTGA come from the germline V gene. CDR3 size: 17 residues. CDR3: CASSPTALAFSTDTQYF. The CDR3 DNA sequence: TGTGCCAGCAGCCCAACGGCCCTAGCGTTTAGCACAGATACGCAGTATTTT.

In this sample, this clonotype turned up many times. V is TRBV12-3 or TRBV12-4 and J is TRBJ1-5, with TRBD1 identical over 7 bases. The CDR3 contains 16 residues. V lost 6 bases to trimming and J lost 1 base; unmatched junction nucleotides: 9. DNA for the CDR3: TGTGCCAGCAGCCAGGGGGGGGCTGAAAGCAATCAGCCCCAGCATTTT. This translates into CASSQGGAESNQPQHF.

In this sample, this clonotype turned up many times. This chain connects TRBV7-3 to TRBJ2-1; TRBD2 matches 10 bases. Germline CDR1 and CDR2: SGHTA and FQGTGA. The CDR3 has 15 residues. The V and J ends lost 5 bases and 6 bases, in that order; junction bases with no gene match: 7. CDR3 DNA sequence: TGTGCCAGCAGCCTCTCGTCTAGCGGGAGCAATGAGCAGTTCTTC. This codes for CASSLSSSGSNEQFF.

This clonotype turned up a few times. This rearrangement joins TRBV7-2 to TRBJ2-5; 7 bases fit TRBD1. This CDR3 is 14 amino acids long. Germline CDR1 and CDR2: SGHTA and FQGNSA. J lost 10 bases, V lost 5 bases, and 13 bases had no gene match. The CDR3 bases are TGTGCCAGCAGCCCCGGACAGGAGAGAGTTGGCCAGTACTTC. Its protein product is CASSPGQERVGQYF.

This clonotype was seen more than once but under ten times. The V and J genes are TRBV29-1 and TRBJ2-5, with 14 bases matching TRBD2. Looked up from germline, CDR1 is SQVTM and CDR2 is ANQGSEA. The CDR3 contains 18 residues. Losses at the gene ends were 7 bases for V and 5 bases for J; bases not matched to a gene: 18. The CDR3 DNA sequence: TGCAGCGCGACCCCCGGACTAGCGGGAGGCTGGGTTCGGGAGACCCAGTACTTC. It yields the protein CSATPGLAGGWVRETQYF.

Turning to this clonotype: One end of the junction is discordant with germline, which a read error may explain. J is TRBJ1-1 and V is TRBV29-1; TRBD1 is a possible D gene (6 bases). This CDR3 region has 13 residues. Germline-derived CDR1 and CDR2 are SQVTM and ANQGSEA. Here the CDR3 DNA reads TGCAGCGTTGAATCGGCCAGGGACACTGAAGCTTTTTTT. This translates into CSVESARDTEAFF.

The sample holds many counts of this clonotype. This chain uses TRBV11-2 with TRBJ2-6, with D uncertain. The CDR3 is 13 amino acids. Trimming took off 1 base at V and 2 bases at J, with 0 bases between the two ends. Germline V CDR1 and CDR2: SGHAT, FQNNGV. The CDR3: CASSLAGANVLTF. The CDR3 coding sequence is TGTGCCAGCAGCTTAGCTGGGGCCAACGTCCTGACTTTC.

This clonotype showed up many times. This chain links TRBV5-1 with TRBJ2-5, with D unresolved. Germline CDR1 and CDR2: SGHRS and YFSETQ. With 0 bases removed from V and 1 base from J, the gap between germline ends came to 7 bases. The CDR3 is made up of 14 amino acids. CDR3 residues: CASSLGSPQETQYF. CDR3 DNA: TGCGCCAGCAGCTTGGGCAGTCCCCAAGAGACCCAGTACTTC.

This clonotype was detected ten times or more. The chain couples TRBV5-1 to TRBJ2-1; D is uncertain. V lost 4 bases and J lost 7, with 21 bases in between. The germline V gene has CDR1 SGHRS and CDR2 YFSETQ. CDR3 size: 16 residues. DNA of the CDR3: TGCGCCAGCAGCGAAACACTGGATCTGACCCGAAATGAGCAGTTCTTC. Its translation: CASSETLDLTRNEQFF.

This chain uses TRBV11-2 with TRBJ2-3; 9 bases fit TRBD2. This CDR3 region has 15 residues. Per germline, CDR1 SGHAT and CDR2 FQNNGV. V was clipped by 6 bases and J by 3 bases; unmatched bases: 7. CDR3 DNA: TGTGCCAGCAGGATGCTAGCGGGGATGACAGATACGCAGTATTTT. It yields the protein CASRMLAGMTDTQYF. Full variable domain (remainder filled in from reference TRBV11-2 and TRBJ2-3): EAGVAQSPRYKIIEKRQSVAFWCNPISGHATLYWYQQILGQGPKLLIQFQNNGVVDDSQLPKDRFSAERLKGVDSTLKIQPAKLEDSAVYLCASRMLAGMTDTQYFGPGTRLTVL.

Only a few counts were recorded for this clonotype. The V call is TRBV30, the J call TRBJ1-1; 7 nucleotides match TRBD1. Unmatched junction bases numbered 5, after V lost 4 bases and J lost 0 bases. Germline V gene lookup returns CDR1 GTSNPN and CDR2 SVGIG (reference sequence). This CDR3 has 14 amino acids. In nucleotides, the CDR3 is TGTGCCTGGACCCCGGGACAGATGAACACTGAAGCTTTCTTT. It encodes CAWTPGQMNTEAFF.

The chain links TRBV12-3 or TRBV12-4 to TRBJ1-1, with a tentative D call TRBD1 (6 bases). Trimming removed 6 bases at V and 7 bases at J, with 21 bases between. This CDR3 has 15 amino acids. The CDR3 DNA follows: TGTGCCAGCAGCCCCAAAGTCCAGGGGAGTAATGAAGCTTTCTTT. As protein: CASSPKVQGSNEAFF.

This clonotype appeared a few times. The rearrangement joins TRBV3-1 to TRBJ1-1, with D unclear. V lost 0 bases to trimming and J lost 3 bases, with 11 bases between them. Germline lookup yields CDR1 LGHDT and CDR2 YNNKEL (reference sequence). The CDR3 length is 15 residues. The CDR3 sequence: CASSQDPGRYTEAFF. The CDR3 region has the DNA TGTGCCAGCAGCCAAGATCCAGGCAGGTACACTGAAGCTTTCTTT.

This clonotype was observed many times. CDR3 region: CASSFRDTEAFF. The CDR3 DNA sequence: TGTGCCAGCAGCTTCAGGGACACTGAAGCTTTCTTT. The chain couples TRBV5-6 to TRBJ1-1; D is possibly TRBD1 (5 bases). The germline V gene encodes CDR1 SGHDT and CDR2 YYEEEE. There are 12 residues in the CDR3. V dropped 2 bases and J dropped 3 bases, with 5 bases sitting between them.

The V gene is TRBV27, the J gene TRBJ1-5; D not resolved. V was shortened by 6 bases and J by 3 bases, with 12 bases between the two germline ends. Germline CDR1 reads MNHEY; CDR2 reads SMNVEV (reference sequence). There are 14 residues in the CDR3. This CDR3 reads CASSPVNPNQPQHF. CDR3 coding DNA: TGTGCCAGCAGCCCGGTTAACCCCAATCAGCCCCAGCATTTT.

This clonotype was detected only a few times. The chain links TRBV11-1 to TRBJ2-1, with D possibly matching TRBD2 (6 bases). Trimming removed 6 bases at V and 2 bases at J, with 14 bases between. CDR3 length: 15 residues. In germline, CDR1 is SGHAT, CDR2 FQDESV (reference sequence). The CDR3 nucleotides read TGTGCCAGCAGGAAGGCGGGGATGACCTACAATGAGCAGTTCTTC. It specifies CASRKAGMTYNEQFF.

The chain is built from TRBV7-3 and TRBJ2-6; D may correspond to TRBD1 or TRBD2 (5 bases each). CDR1 and CDR2 (germline): SGHTA, FQGTGA. CDR3 length: 16 amino acids. V lost 8 bases and J lost 4, with 18 bases in between. CDR3 protein: CASAGQGGLGANVLTF. The CDR3 nucleotides read TGTGCCAGCGCTGGGCAGGGCGGGTTAGGGGCCAACGTCCTGACTTTC. Complete variable domain (other parts from reference TRBV7-3 and TRBJ2-6): GAGVSQTPSNKVTEKGKYVELRCDPISGHTALYWYRQSLGQGPEFLIYFQGTGAADDSGLPNDRFFAVRPEGSVSTLKIQRTERGDSAVYLCASAGQGGLGANVLTFGAGSRLTVL.

The CDR3 DNA sequence: TGCAGTGCTGAAGCCGGGACAGGGGTCCCCGACGAGCAGTACTTC. Protein product: CSAEAGTGVPDEQYF. V gene TRBV20-1 combines with J gene TRBJ2-7; TRBD1 matches at 10 bases. The CDR3 sequence is 15 residues long. V dropped 5 bases and J dropped 5; count of bases not matched to a gene: 12. In germline, CDR1 is DFQATT, CDR2 SNEGSKA (reference sequence).

This clonotype has more than one count but fewer than ten. This rearrangement joins TRBV12-3 or TRBV12-4 to TRBJ1-1; D not resolved. Between the trimmed V and J ends, which lost 6 bases and 5 bases, there was a span of 10 bases. This CDR3 has 12 amino acids. The CDR3 spells CASSPAVTEAFF. The CDR3 DNA reads as TGTGCCAGCAGCCCAGCGGTTACTGAAGCTTTCTTT.